This T cell receptor (beta chain) was obtained from a study of cytomegalovirus exposure and HLA in healthy donors. Study-wide points: Solely CMV serostatus was available to characterize immune exposure. Sequencing likely generated an artifact that appeared as a cluster of highly shared sequence variants.

The PCR was carried out with 60 Vbeta primers and 13 Jbeta primers. TCRdb's table, derived via immunoSEQ multiplex PCR, lists solely in-frame clones and lacks some. The table has some 84,000 clones, around 80% seen once. With regard to this clone: The antigen is not known.

CDR3 length equals 15 residues. Germline V gives CDR1 SGHNT, CDR2 YYREEE (reference sequence). Unmatched junction bases numbered 7, after V lost 0 bases and J lost 8 bases. The V and J genes are TRBV5-4 and TRBJ2-1, with 8 positions matching TRBD2. The source of this sequence is a male donor in good health and CMV-seropositive. The sample consisted of PBMCs. CDR3 coding DNA: TGTGCCAGCAGCTTGGTTTCGGGAGGGCTGCATGAGCAGTTCTTC. Protein product: CASSLVSGGLHEQFF.